Below, 16 T cell receptor beta chains from the same sample are listed, as sequenced in a study of T cell responses to AZD1222 COVID-19 vaccine. Measured with immunoSEQ multiplex PCR; TCRdb has only the in-frame clones, and not every one. Of approximately 120,000 clones listed, over 80% are singletons. This material consisted of peripheral blood, taken on day 0 of AZD1222 vaccination. The receptors stem from an adult in good health.

The chain carries TRBV5-6 and TRBJ2-5, with a tentative D call TRBD2 (6 bases). Germline CDR1 SGHDT, CDR2 YYEEEE. V dropped 4 bases and J dropped 2 bases, with 15 bases sitting between them. This CDR3 has 15 amino acids. CDR3 amino acids: CASSGTDGGQETQYF. CDR3 nucleotide sequence: TGTGCCAGCAGCGGGACCGACGGGGGACAAGAGACCCAGTACTTC.

The CDR3 sequence: CAIRPGGPLTIVGGEAFF. For the CDR3, the DNA is TGTGCCATCAGACCAGGGGGTCCTCTTACTATAGTTGGTGGTGAAGCTTTCTTT. The gene calls are TRBV10-3 and TRBJ1-1; 7 bases align to TRBD1. The CDR3 covers 18 residues. Germline CDR1 is ENHRY and CDR2 is SYGVKD. The trim removed 6 bases at V and 7 bases at J, leaving 23 bases unmatched.

This chain links TRBV7-6 with TRBJ2-4, with D perhaps TRBD2 (6 bases). The germline CDR1 and CDR2 sequences are SGHVS and FNYEAQ. CDR3 size: 16 residues. Trimming pared 5 bases from V and 8 bases from J, leaving 22 bases between. The CDR3 nucleotides read TGTGCCAGCAGCCCGCAAGGTTCTTTCGGGAGTCACATTCAGTACTTC. This gives the protein CASSPQGSFGSHIQYF.

The chain links TRBV30 to TRBJ2-5, with 7 bases matching TRBD2. Germline CDR1 GTSNPN, CDR2 SVGIG (reference sequence). This CDR3 has 10 residues. After removal of 8 bases from V and 4 bases from J, the junction contained 1 base not matched to a gene. This chain's CDR3 is CAGGGETQYF. The CDR3 DNA is TGTGCCGGCGGGGGAGAGACCCAGTACTTC.

V is TRBV27 and J is TRBJ2-3; perhaps TRBD2 as D (5 bases). Per germline, CDR1 MNHEY and CDR2 SMNVEV (reference sequence). CDR3 size: 17 residues. The ends were cut back, 7 bases at V and 1 base at J, with 21 bases in the middle. The CDR3 loop reads CASTYSRKKEGTDTQYF. Written as DNA, the CDR3 is TGTGCCAGCACCTATTCCCGCAAGAAGGAGGGCACAGATACGCAGTATTTT.

The chain uses TRBV7-6 and TRBJ1-5; 11 nucleotides match TRBD1. Looked up from germline, CDR1 is SGHVS and CDR2 is FNYEAQ. V trimming: 1 base; J trimming: 7 bases; junction bases outside the gene matches: 6. The CDR3 runs 16 residues. CDR3 region: CASSLGTGGLGQPQHF. In DNA form, the CDR3 reads TGTGCCAGCAGCTTAGGGACAGGGGGCTTGGGGCAGCCCCAGCATTTT.

This clone was recorded only once. The V and J genes are TRBV28 and TRBJ1-1, with no clear D. The CDR3 is 15 amino acids. Per the germline V gene, CDR1 is MDHEN and CDR2 is SYDVKM. Trimming took off 8 bases at V and 6 bases at J, with 22 bases between the two ends. The DNA of the CDR3 is TGTGCCAGCTTTCCCCTTTTCGAAGCTCCGCCTGAAGCTTTCTTT. Protein product: CASFPLFEAPPEAFF. The variable domain in full, with the rest retrieved from reference TRBV28 and TRBJ1-1, is DVKVTQSSRYLVKRTGEKVFLECVQDMDHENMFWYRQDPGLGLRLIYFSYDVKMKEKGDIPEGYSVSREKKERFSLILESASTNQTSMYLCASFPLFEAPPEAFFGQGTRLTVV.

This rearrangement joins TRBV4-2 to TRBJ1-1; D call uncertain. CDR3 length: 13 residues. The germline CDR1 and CDR2 sequences are LGHNA and YNFKEQ. Trimming cost V 1 base and J 3 bases, with 6 bases left between them. The CDR3 DNA sequence: TGTGCCAGCAGCCAAGGGTGGGACACTGAAGCTTTCTTT. Its translation: CASSQGWDTEAFF.

The V gene is TRBV6-6, the J gene TRBJ1-1; D unresolved. The V end lost 6 bases, the J end lost 0 bases, and 14 bases lay between the germline ends. Germline CDR1 and CDR2: MNHNY and SVGAGI (reference sequence). The CDR3 sequence is 15 residues long. CDR3 nucleotides: TGTGCCAGCAGCCATAAAGGGCGTATGAACACTGAAGCTTTCTTT. Translated, it gives CASSHKGRMNTEAFF.

CDR3 amino acids: CASSPSDQPQHF. The CDR3 coding sequence is TGTGCCAGCTCACCATCAGATCAGCCCCAGCATTTT. The chain employs TRBV18 and TRBJ1-5; D is ambiguous. The V gene's germline CDR1 is KGHSH and CDR2 LQKENI. The CDR3 is made up of 12 amino acids. V lost 2 bases to trimming and J lost 5 bases, with 4 bases between them.

This chain links TRBV3-1 (or the pseudogene TRBV3-2) with TRBJ1-1; D may be TRBD1 (6 bases). The CDR3 totals 17 residues. The germline CDR1 and CDR2 sequences are LGHDT and YNNKEL (reference sequence). The V gene lost 4 bases and the J gene lost 0 bases, with 18 bases spanning the gap. The DNA of the CDR3 is TGTGCCAGCAGCCTAGGGCGGGGGGCCGTGTTGAACACTGAAGCTTTCTTT. This codes for CASSLGRGAVLNTEAFF.

The CDR3: CASRDQYNEQFF. The CDR3 nucleotides read TGTGCCAGCAGGGACCAATACAATGAGCAGTTCTTC. This chain links TRBV7-9 with TRBJ2-1; D is unresolved. V lost 6 bases and J lost 4, with 7 bases in between. Germline lookup yields CDR1 SEHNR and CDR2 FQNEAQ (reference sequence). The CDR3 extends over 12 amino acids.

This chain connects TRBV30 to TRBJ2-1; either TRBD1 or TRBD2 may fit D (6 bases each). V lost 0 bases and J lost 10, with 19 bases in between. Germline V gives CDR1 GTSNPN, CDR2 SVGIG (reference sequence). The CDR3 loop spans 15 amino acids. The CDR3 DNA follows: TGTGCCTGGAGTGTACGAGGCAGGGTAGGGGGGGAGCAGTTCTTC. Translation gives CAWSVRGRVGGEQFF.

The J gene is TRBJ2-3, the V gene TRBV19, with TRBD2 matching 7 bases. The germline gives CDR1 LNHDA, CDR2 SQIVND (reference sequence). V lost 7 bases, J lost 0 bases, and 7 bases stayed unmatched. This CDR3 is built from 15 residues. The CDR3 nucleotides read TGTGCCAGTACCCAGCCGGGACTAAGCACAGATACGCAGTATTTT. Translating it yields CASTQPGLSTDTQYF.

The J gene is TRBJ1-1, the V gene TRBV10-3; TRBD1 is a possible D gene (5 bases). V lost 5 bases, J lost 1 base, and 8 bases lay in between. This CDR3 region has 13 residues. Per the germline V gene, CDR1 is ENHRY and CDR2 is SYGVKD. The CDR3 DNA sequence: TGTGCCATCAGTATGGGACGGAACACTGAAGCTTTCTTT. Amino acid sequence: CAISMGRNTEAFF.

This clone was detected a few times. The V call is TRBV5-8, the J call TRBJ1-2; a weak D match, TRBD1 (5 bases). The CDR3 consists of 13 residues. Looked up from germline, CDR1 is SGHTS and CDR2 is YDEGEE. Trimming took 2 bases from V and 8 from J, leaving 13 bases between them. In nucleotides, the CDR3 is TGTGCCAGCAGCTTTCCAGGGTTATGGGGCTACACCTTC. It yields the protein CASSFPGLWGYTF.